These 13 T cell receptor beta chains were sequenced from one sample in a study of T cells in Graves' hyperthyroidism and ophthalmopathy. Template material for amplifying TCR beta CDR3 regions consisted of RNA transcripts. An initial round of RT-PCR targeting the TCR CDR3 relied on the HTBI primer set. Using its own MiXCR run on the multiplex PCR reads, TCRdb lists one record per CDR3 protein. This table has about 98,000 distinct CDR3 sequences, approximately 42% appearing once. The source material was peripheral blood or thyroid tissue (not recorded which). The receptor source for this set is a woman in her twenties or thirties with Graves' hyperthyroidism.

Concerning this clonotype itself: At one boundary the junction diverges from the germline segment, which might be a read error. The CDR3 sequence is CASSYGTGEKLFF. CDR3 in DNA: TGTGCCAGCAGTTACGGGACGGGGGAAAAACTGTTTTTT. The chain combines TRBV10-2 with TRBJ1-4; weak D call: TRBD1 (5 bases). CDR1 is WSHSY, CDR2 SAAADI, per germline. The CDR3 totals 13 residues.

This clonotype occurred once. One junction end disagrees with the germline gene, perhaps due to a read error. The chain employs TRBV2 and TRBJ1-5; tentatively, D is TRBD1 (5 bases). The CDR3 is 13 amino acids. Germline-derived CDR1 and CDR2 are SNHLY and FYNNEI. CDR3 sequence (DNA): TGTGCCAGCACCCAGGGATCCAATCAGCTCCAGCATTTT. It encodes CASTQGSNQLQHF.

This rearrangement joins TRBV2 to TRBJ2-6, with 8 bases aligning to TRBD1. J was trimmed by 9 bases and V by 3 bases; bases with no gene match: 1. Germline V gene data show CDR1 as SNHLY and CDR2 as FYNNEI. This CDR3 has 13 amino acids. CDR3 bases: TGTGCCAGCAGTGAGGACAGGGTCAACGTCCTGACTTTC. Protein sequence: CASSEDRVNVLTF.

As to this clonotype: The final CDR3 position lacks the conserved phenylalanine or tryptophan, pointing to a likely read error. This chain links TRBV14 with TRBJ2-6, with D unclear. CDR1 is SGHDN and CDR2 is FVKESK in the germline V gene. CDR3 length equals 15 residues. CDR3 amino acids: CASSLVVSGANVLTS. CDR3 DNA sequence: TGCGCCAGCAGTTTAGTGGTCTCTGGGGCCAACGTCCTGACTTCC.

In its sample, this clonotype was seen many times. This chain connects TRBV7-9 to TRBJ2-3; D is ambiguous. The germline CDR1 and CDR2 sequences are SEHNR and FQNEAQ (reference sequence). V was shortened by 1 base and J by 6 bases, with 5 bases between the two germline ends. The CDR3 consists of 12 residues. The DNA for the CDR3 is TGTGCCAGCAGCTTAGAGGCGGATACGCAGTATTTT. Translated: CASSLEADTQYF.

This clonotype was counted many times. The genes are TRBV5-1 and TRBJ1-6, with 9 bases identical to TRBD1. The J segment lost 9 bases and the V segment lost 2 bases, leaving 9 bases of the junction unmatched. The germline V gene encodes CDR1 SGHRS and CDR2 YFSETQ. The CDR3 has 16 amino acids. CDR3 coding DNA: TGCGCCAGCAGCTTCGGGGACAGGGAAAACGGTTCACCCCTCCACTTT. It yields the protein CASSFGDRENGSPLHF.

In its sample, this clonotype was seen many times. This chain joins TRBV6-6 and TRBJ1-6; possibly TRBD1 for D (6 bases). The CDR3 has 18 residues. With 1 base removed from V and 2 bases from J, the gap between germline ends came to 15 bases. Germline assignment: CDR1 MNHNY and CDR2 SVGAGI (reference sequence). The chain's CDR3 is CASSYWRVGHTYNSPLHF. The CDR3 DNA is TGTGCCAGCAGTTACTGGAGAGTGGGACACACCTATAATTCACCCCTCCACTTT.

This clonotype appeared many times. In nucleotides, the CDR3 is TGTGCCAGCAGCCAGACCGGGACAGGGGGCCTCTATGGCTACACCTTC. It is translated as CASSQTGTGGLYGYTF. V is TRBV6-6 and J is TRBJ1-2; 12 positions match TRBD1. Trimming at V came to 6 bases and at J to 4 bases, leaving 9 bases not matched to a gene. Germline V gene sequence: CDR1 MNHNY, CDR2 SVGAGI (reference sequence). The CDR3 contains 16 residues.

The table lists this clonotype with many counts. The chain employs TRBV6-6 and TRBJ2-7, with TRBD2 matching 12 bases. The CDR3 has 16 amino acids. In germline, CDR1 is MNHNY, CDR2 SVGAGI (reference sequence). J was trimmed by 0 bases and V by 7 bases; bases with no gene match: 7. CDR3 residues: CASTPGLAGNSYEQYF. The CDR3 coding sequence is TGTGCCAGCACTCCGGGACTAGCGGGTAACTCCTACGAGCAGTACTTC.

CDR3 amino acids: CASRMNGGQGITDTQYF. CDR3 DNA sequence: TGTGCCAGCAGGATGAACGGAGGACAGGGTATAACAGATACGCAGTATTTT. The chain joins TRBV6-5 to TRBJ2-3, with 8 nucleotides matching TRBD1. Germline trimming cut 6 bases from V and 3 bases from J; bases unmatched to any gene: 14. The CDR3 runs 17 residues. Germline assignment: CDR1 MNHEY and CDR2 SVGAGI.

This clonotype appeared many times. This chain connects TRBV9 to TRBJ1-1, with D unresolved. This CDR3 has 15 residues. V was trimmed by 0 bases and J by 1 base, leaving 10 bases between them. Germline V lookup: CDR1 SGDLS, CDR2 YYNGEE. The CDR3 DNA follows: TGTGCCAGCAGCGTAGAGGGTCGCCCGAACACTGAAGCTTTCTTT. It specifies CASSVEGRPNTEAFF.

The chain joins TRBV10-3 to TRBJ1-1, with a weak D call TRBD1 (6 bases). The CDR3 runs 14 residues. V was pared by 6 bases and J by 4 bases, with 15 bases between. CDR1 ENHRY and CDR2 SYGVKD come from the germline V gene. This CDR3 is CAIRIGGMSTEAFF. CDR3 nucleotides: TGTGCCATCAGAATAGGGGGAATGAGCACTGAAGCTTTCTTT.

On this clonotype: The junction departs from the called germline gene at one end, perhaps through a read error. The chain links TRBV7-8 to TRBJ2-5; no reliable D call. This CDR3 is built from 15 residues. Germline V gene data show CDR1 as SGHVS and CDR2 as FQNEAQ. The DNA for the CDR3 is TGCGCCAGCAGCCAAAGCGCCGGGTTTCGTGAGACCCAGTACTTC. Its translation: CASSQSAGFRETQYF.